These 20 T cell receptor beta chains came from one sample sequenced in a study of regulatory T cells in long-lasting Graves disease. Sequencing libraries for TCR beta were prepared with iRepertoire HTBI primers and Arm-PCR of CDR3 regions. TCRdb ran MiXCR on the multiplex PCR reads and lists one entry per CDR3 protein. There are a few hundred thousand distinct CDR3 sequences in the sample; around 15% occur only once, and approximately 19% lies in the top ten. Time point reported: newly diagnosed GD, antithyroid drugs for less than 3 months. Isolated PBMC RNA provided the starting material for the TCR library. This sample was shared with a second study, whose subject was T cells in Graves' hyperthyroidism and ophthalmopathy.

The specimen comprised peripheral blood mononuclear cells (PBMCs), sampled at new diagnosis, from a patient treated with antithyroid drugs. These receptors came from a woman aged 45-60 years with Graves disease.

In this sample, this clonotype turned up many times. This chain joins TRBV28 and TRBJ2-7, with 7 bases identical to TRBD1. This CDR3 region has 16 residues. The V gene's germline CDR1 is MDHEN and CDR2 SYDVKM. V lost 4 bases to trimming and J lost 0 bases; unmatched junction nucleotides: 9. CDR3 nucleotide sequence: TGTGCCAGCAGTTATACAGGGGCCGTCCCCTCCTACGAGCAGTACTTC. Its translation: CASSYTGAVPSYEQYF.

This clonotype was seen more than once but under ten times. V and J are TRBV29-1 and TRBJ1-1, with 7 bases that match TRBD1. After removal of 7 bases from V and 5 bases from J, the junction contained 4 bases not matched to a gene. The CDR3 contains 11 residues. Germline assignment: CDR1 SQVTM and CDR2 ANQGSEA. The CDR3 sequence is CSAQGGTEAFF. DNA of the CDR3: TGCAGCGCTCAGGGGGGGACTGAAGCTTTCTTT.

This clonotype was counted once. The gene calls are TRBV4-1 and TRBJ2-1; D possibly corresponds to TRBD2 (5 bases). The better agreement between TRBJ2-5 and the DNA end casts doubt on the J call. The CDR3 covers 17 residues. Per germline, CDR1 MGHRA and CDR2 YSYEKL. The CDR3 region has the DNA TGCGCCAGCAGCCAAGATCCAGGTAGCGAGTCGGGAGAGACCCAGTACTTC. This codes for CASSQDPGSESGETQYF.

This clonotype came up many times. The rearrangement joins TRBV6-1 to TRBJ2-7; unclear D gene. CDR1 and CDR2 from the germline V gene are MNHNS and SASEGT. V was shortened by 3 bases and J by 5 bases, with 5 bases between the two germline ends. CDR3 size: 11 residues. The CDR3 region has the DNA TGTGCCAGCAGTGACAGCCACGAGCAGTACTTC. It codes for CASSDSHEQYF.

Many counts were recorded for this clonotype. This chain uses TRBV2 with TRBJ2-7; TRBD2 matches at 8 bases. Germline CDR1 is SNHLY and CDR2 is FYNNEI. The CDR3 covers 19 residues. With 4 bases clipped from V and 4 bases from J, the junction kept 21 bases outside the gene matches. CDR3: CASSGPQQRGHSGMYEQYF. The DNA of the CDR3 is TGTGCCAGCAGTGGTCCCCAACAGCGGGGGCACAGCGGGATGTACGAGCAGTACTTC. The whole variable domain, filled in from reference TRBV2 and TRBJ2-7, reads EPEVTQTPSHQVTQMGQEVILRCVPISNHLYFYWYRQILGQKVEFLVSFYNNEISEKSEIFDDQFSVERPDGSNFTLKIRSTKLEDSAMYFCASSGPQQRGHSGMYEQYFGPGTRLTVT.

This clonotype has ten or more counts. V and J are TRBV28 and TRBJ2-7; possibly TRBD2 for D (6 bases). Germline V CDR1 and CDR2: MDHEN, SYDVKM. The ends were cut back, 8 bases at V and 4 bases at J, with 24 bases in the middle. This CDR3 region has 16 residues. The CDR3 coding sequence is TGTGCCAGCGTGGGTTCTGGGTGGCTAGCGAGGTACGAGCAGTACTTC. It translates to CASVGSGWLARYEQYF.

This clonotype was seen only a few times. This sequence joins TRBV30 and TRBJ1-4, with D possibly being TRBD1 (5 bases). The CDR3 spans 13 residues. Germline V gives CDR1 GTSNPN, CDR2 SVGIG (reference sequence). Trimming cost V 3 bases and J 7 bases, with 12 bases left between them. This CDR3 is CAWSPGLGEKLFF. CDR3 coding DNA: TGTGCCTGGAGCCCAGGGTTAGGTGAAAAACTGTTTTTT.

This clonotype was detected many times. The V and J genes are TRBV6-2 or TRBV6-3 and TRBJ2-4; 7 bases are shared with TRBD1. With V trimmed by 6 bases and J by 7 bases, 9 bases remained unmatched. CDR1 and CDR2 (germline): MNHEY, SVGEGT. CDR3 length: 14 amino acids. CDR3 sequence: CASSDSGTANIQYF. The DNA for the CDR3 is TGTGCCAGCAGCGACTCCGGGACAGCTAACATTCAGTACTTC.

The J gene is TRBJ2-7, the V gene TRBV20-1; 9 nucleotides line up with TRBD2. Germline-derived CDR1 and CDR2 are DFQATT and SNEGSKA (reference sequence). V gave up 6 bases and J gave up 2 bases; unmatched junction bases: 11. This CDR3 comprises 15 residues. The CDR3 protein is CSALAPAGGPYEQYF. DNA of the CDR3: TGCAGTGCCTTAGCCCCGGCGGGAGGGCCCTACGAGCAGTACTTC.

V and J are TRBV5-5 and TRBJ2-7; 8 bases map to TRBD1. The CDR3 extends over 14 amino acids. Germline assignment: CDR1 SGHKS and CDR2 YYEKEE (reference sequence). Trimming took 8 bases from V and 0 from J; bases not matched to a gene: 7. This chain's CDR3 is CASSRGQSSYEQYF. The CDR3 DNA follows: TGTGCCAGTTCCAGGGGGCAAAGCTCCTACGAGCAGTACTTC.

This clonotype was observed at least ten times. The chain employs TRBV28 and TRBJ2-7; 7 bases line up with TRBD2. Germline-derived CDR1 and CDR2 are MDHEN and SYDVKM. V dropped 3 bases and J dropped 7; count of bases not matched to a gene: 12. The CDR3 is 15 residues long. In nucleotides, the CDR3 is TGTGCCAGCAGTTTCTACGGGGGAGGGCCAGGGGAGCAGTACTTC. This encodes CASSFYGGGPGEQYF.

This clonotype was seen more than once but under ten times. The chain links TRBV4-1 to TRBJ1-5, with D tentatively TRBD1 (5 bases). Trimming took 3 bases from V and 1 from J, leaving 16 bases between them. The germline V gene encodes CDR1 MGHRA and CDR2 YSYEKL. The CDR3 consists of 17 residues. Here the CDR3 reads CASSHPREKDSNQPQHF. The CDR3 nucleotides read TGCGCCAGCAGCCACCCCAGGGAGAAGGACAGCAATCAGCCCCAGCATTTT.

This clonotype was recorded at least ten times. The genes are TRBV30 and TRBJ1-2, with D maybe TRBD1 (6 bases). V was clipped by 3 bases and J by 6 bases, with 17 bases between them. The CDR3 totals 14 residues. Germline V gene sequence: CDR1 GTSNPN, CDR2 SVGIG (reference sequence). CDR3 nucleotides: TGTGCCTGGAGATACGCGGGACAAAGCCATGGCTACACCTTC. It codes for CAWRYAGQSHGYTF.

This clonotype appeared many times. This rearrangement joins TRBV6-2 or TRBV6-3 to TRBJ2-7; D is unclear. V shed 7 bases and J shed 3 bases, with 13 bases lying between them. The CDR3 runs 13 residues. The germline V gene has CDR1 MNHEY and CDR2 SVGEGT. The CDR3 region has the DNA TGTGCCAGCACCCAAGGCCCGGTCTACGAGCAGTACTTC. Translated: CASTQGPVYEQYF.

The sample holds a few counts of this clonotype. The J gene is TRBJ2-1, the V gene TRBV30; 10 bases map to TRBD2. The ends lost 3 bases at V and 7 bases at J; junction bases unmatched: 3. Germline CDR1 is GTSNPN and CDR2 is SVGIG (reference sequence). CDR3 length: 13 residues. The CDR3 DNA follows: TGTGCCTGGAGGACTAGCGGGTGGAATGAGCAGTTCTTC. Encoded protein: CAWRTSGWNEQFF.

Points on this clonotype: A clone one base away is much larger, so this may be a read error. The chain combines TRBV11-2 with TRBJ2-2; no clear D. Germline CDR1 SGHAT, CDR2 FQNNGV. The CDR3 loop spans 12 amino acids. CDR3 amino acids: CASGLIGGELFF. The CDR3 DNA is TGTGCCAGCGGCTTGATTGGCGGGGAGCTGTTTTTT.

V usage is TRBV30 and J usage is TRBJ1-2; D is unresolved. This CDR3 comprises 14 residues. Germline CDR1 reads GTSNPN; CDR2 reads SVGIG (reference sequence). V gave up 1 base and J gave up 4 bases, with 13 bases separating them. This CDR3 is CAWSEGVNSYGYTF. The CDR3 DNA reads as TGTGCCTGGAGTGAGGGAGTGAATAGCTATGGCTACACCTTC.

The rearrangement joins TRBV29-1 to TRBJ1-4; D might be TRBD1 (6 bases). Trimming cost V 5 bases and J 2 bases, with 9 bases left between them. There are 13 residues in the CDR3. Germline assignment: CDR1 SQVTM and CDR2 ANQGSEA. The CDR3, as DNA: TGCAGCGTTCTTACAGGGACTAATGAAAAACTGTTTTTT. Its protein product is CSVLTGTNEKLFF.

In nucleotides, the CDR3 is TGCGCCAGCAGTGTAACTAGCGGGAGTGGCGAGACCCAGTACTTC. Protein product: CASSVTSGSGETQYF. The V and J genes are TRBV10-2 and TRBJ2-5; 11 bases line up with TRBD2. V trimming: 4 bases; J trimming: 5 bases; junction bases outside the gene matches: 6. CDR3 length equals 15 residues. CDR1 is WSHSY, CDR2 SAAADI, per germline.

This clonotype was observed many times. The chain uses TRBV7-9 and TRBJ2-3; 9 bases line up with TRBD2. The CDR3 is 17 residues long. V was pared by 0 bases and J by 0 bases, with 4 bases of the junction left unmatched. Germline values: CDR1 SEHNR, CDR2 FQNEAQ (reference sequence). Here the CDR3 reads CASSLAPSGTSTDTQYF. In DNA, the CDR3 is TGTGCCAGCAGCTTAGCCCCTAGCGGGACTAGCACAGATACGCAGTATTTT.